This TCR beta chain derives from a study of cytomegalovirus exposure and HLA in healthy donors. Findings and limits, study-wide: Specificity for CMV antigens was confirmed in vitro for a few of the CMV-associated chains. In an earlier analysis, most TCR beta V segments were productive about 90% or about 30% of the time.

Both 60 Vbeta primers and 13 Jbeta primers went into the PCR. TCRdb keeps only in-frame clones here, not all; method: immunoSEQ multiplex PCR. The table includes tens of thousands of clones, approximately 82% detected once. Concerning this clone: As yet, its antigen is unknown.

This cohort consisted of healthy bone marrow donors. J was trimmed by 2 bases and V by 7 bases; bases with no gene match: 2. The CDR3 is 13 residues long. Germline V gene data show CDR1 as MNHNY and CDR2 as SVGAGI (reference sequence). This chain links TRBV6-6 with TRBJ1-2; 9 bases agree with TRBD1. This sequence originates from a man in his forties in good health and CMV-seronegative. The sample consisted of PBMCs. CDR3 nucleotide sequence: TGTGCCAGCACCGGACAGGGGAACTATGGCTACACCTTC. Translation: CASTGQGNYGYTF.